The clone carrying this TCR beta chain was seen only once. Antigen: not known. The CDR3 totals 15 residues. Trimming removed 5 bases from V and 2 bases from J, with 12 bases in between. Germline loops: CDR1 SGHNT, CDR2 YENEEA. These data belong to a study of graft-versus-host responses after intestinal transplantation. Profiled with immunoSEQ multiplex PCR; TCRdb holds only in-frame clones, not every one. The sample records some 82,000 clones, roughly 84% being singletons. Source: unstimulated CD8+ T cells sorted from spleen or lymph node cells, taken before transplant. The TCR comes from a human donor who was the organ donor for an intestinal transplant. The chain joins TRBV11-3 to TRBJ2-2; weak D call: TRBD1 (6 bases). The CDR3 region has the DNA TGTGCCAGCAGCGCTTACAGGGACAACACCGGGGAGCTGTTTTTT. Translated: CASSAYRDNTGELFF.